This T cell receptor (beta chain) originates from a study of identical twins. A single record per CDR3 protein comes from TCRdb applying MiXCR to the 5' RACE reads. The table lists over 600,000 distinct CDR3 sequences, over 20% of them singletons, with 4.3% in the top ten. Germline CDR1 reads SGHRS; CDR2 reads YFSETQ. The CDR3 is 13 residues long. This clonotype was seen ten or more times. A much bigger clone sits one base away, suggesting this may be a read error. In addition, the sample was reused for a study of T cells expressing NK-cell markers.

This clonotype was sampled from a woman between 18 and 29 years old in good health. The chain couples TRBV5-1 to TRBJ2-7, with D possibly TRBD1 on 6 matching bases. The sample was PBMCs. CDR3 DNA: TGTGCCAGCAGCTTAAGGGGGACCTACGAGCAGTACTTC. Its translation: CASSLRGTYEQYF. The whole variable domain, remainder taken from reference TRBV5-1 and TRBJ2-7, is KAGVTQTPRYLIKTRGQQVTLSCSPISGHRSVSWYQQTPGQGLQFLFEYFSETQRNKGNFPGRFSGRQFSNSRSEMNVSTLELGDSALYLCASSLRGTYEQYFGPGTRLTVT.